The present TCR beta chain was sequenced within a study of cytomegalovirus exposure and HLA in healthy donors. Though probably carrying unrecorded immune exposures, donors were nominally healthy at sampling. Researchers ran the PCR with 60 Vbeta and 13 Jbeta primers. Data came from immunoSEQ multiplex PCR; TCRdb stores just in-frame clones and leaves some out. This table has fewer than 140,000 clones, over 70% appearing once. Study-level points and caveats: TCR beta chain V- and J-gene trimming was linked, in a later analysis, to a missense variant in DCLRE1C. TCR sequences were mostly rare, though some public TCRs occurred in many donors.

CDR3 length: 15 amino acids. Germline V lookup: CDR1 LNHDA, CDR2 SQIVND (reference sequence). The V end lost 5 bases, the J end lost 4 bases, and 17 bases lay between the germline ends. For this clone: As yet, its antigen is unknown.

The TCR sequence derives from a female donor in good health and CMV-seronegative. The rearrangement joins TRBV19 to TRBJ1-1; no firm D call. What was sequenced was PBMCs. CDR3 bases: TGTGCCAGTAGTTCTGGAGAGGGTTTCGGCACTGAAGCTTTCTTT. This translates into CASSSGEGFGTEAFF.